This T cell receptor beta chain came from a study of identifying expanded T cells in peripheral blood. Assay used: immunoSEQ multiplex PCR; TCRdb lists only in-frame clones, some missing. The sample has approximately 94,000 clones; around 90% are singletons. General study findings and limits: Over two and four weeks, about 15 and 18 clones changed, versus around 1.3 between replicates. Roughly two-week clone count variance significantly increased as total template count grew.

The length of the CDR3 is 14 residues. Losses at the gene ends were 7 bases for V and 4 bases for J; bases not matched to a gene: 5. Germline CDR1 MNHEY, CDR2 SMNVEV (reference sequence). Note on this clone: The antigen is not known.

During the collection period, no donor immune events like infections were recorded. This clonotype originated in a person aged 18-70 years in good health. The specimen was blood. The chain joins TRBV27 to TRBJ2-3, with 10 bases identical to TRBD2. CDR3 residues: CASTSSGSADTQYF. Here the CDR3 DNA reads TGTGCCAGCACCTCTAGCGGGAGTGCAGATACGCAGTATTTT.